This entry is about one T cell receptor (beta chain). Its matching antigen is unknown. Carried by the TCR beta cDNA libraries were unique molecular identifiers. Between roughly 0.95 and 10 million T cells gave rise to a few hundred thousand cDNA molecules. TCRdb re-called the PCR reads through MiXCR, storing one row per CDR3 protein. The sample includes 500,000 to 600,000 distinct CDR3 sequences, 44% of them seen just once. The data were taken from a study of post-analysis software for immune sequencing data. Regarding the study as a whole: There were about five TRBV segments more frequent in patients than controls, and TRBV5-6, TRBV5-1 and TRBV20-1 were among them. Multiple sclerosis patients had significantly lower normalized Chao1 diversity than controls.

The J segment lost 6 bases and the V segment lost 4 bases, leaving 5 bases of the junction unmatched. The CDR3 is 14 amino acids. The rearrangement uses TRBV12-3 or TRBV12-4 and TRBJ2-2; 7 bases fit TRBD1. The sequence derives from a girl aged 10 to 17 with multiple sclerosis. Sequenced input: blood. CDR3 region: CASSSWDSPGELFF. For the CDR3, the DNA is TGTGCCAGCAGTTCCTGGGACAGTCCCGGGGAGCTGTTTTTT.